The 2 T cell receptor beta chains listed next were all sequenced from one sample in a study of Ad26.COV2.S vaccination and SARS-CoV-2 variants. The treatment denotes: 19 received Ad26.COV2.S at low or high dose, single or two shots; roughly five received placebo; per-sample allocation not given. Sampling took place 63 days after the first vaccine or placebo injection. Sequencing was performed with immunoSEQ multiplex PCR; in TCRdb, only in-frame clones are kept and a portion is missing. The sample lists roughly 270,000 clones, around 87% occurring once. Sequenced material: peripheral blood, taken in a trial of Ad26.COV2.S vaccine versus placebo. The receptors originated from a person between 18 and 60 years old who received the Ad26.COV2.S COVID-19 vaccine or a placebo.

The chain has TRBV27 and TRBJ2-2; D gene uncertain. Trimming pared 2 bases from V and 8 bases from J, leaving 9 bases between. The CDR3 has 13 residues. Germline V gene lookup returns CDR1 MNHEY and CDR2 SMNVEV (reference sequence). CDR3 loop: CASSLRWGGELFF. CDR3 DNA sequence: TGTGCCAGCAGTTTAAGGTGGGGTGGGGAGCTGTTTTTT.

The chain couples TRBV18 to TRBJ2-7; 7 bases agree with TRBD2. Germline values: CDR1 KGHSH, CDR2 LQKENI. The length of the CDR3 is 15 residues. The J segment lost 2 bases and the V segment lost 5 bases, leaving 9 bases of the junction unmatched. The CDR3 DNA follows: TGTGCCAGCTCAGTCACTGGGGGAGGGACCTACGAGCAGTACTTC. This codes for CASSVTGGGTYEQYF.